The clone carrying this T cell receptor beta chain was counted many times. Synthesis of TCR beta cDNA was carried out from 500 ng total RNA with a constant-region primer. Three nested multiplex PCR rounds, a slightly modified ARM-PCR, produced the libraries for TCR beta. For around 11 cycles apiece, the opening two PCR rounds ran with TRBV1-TRBV30 forward primers and a C-beta reverse primer. TCRdb itself ran the multiplex PCR reads through MiXCR, one entry per CDR3 protein. The sample carries some 190,000 distinct CDR3 sequences, over 45% recorded once. The CDR3 spans 13 residues. The germline CDR1 and CDR2 sequences are SGHAT and FQNNGV. Trimming cost V 1 base and J 7 bases, with 7 bases left between them. Unsorted whole blood yielded blood RNA, and germline DNA was extracted as well. The sample is drawn from a study of tumor-infiltrating lymphocytes in primary liver carcinoma.

The TCR sequence derives from a man in his forties with primary liver carcinoma and hepatitis B virus infection. This chain links TRBV11-2 with TRBJ2-2; the D gene could be TRBD1 or TRBD2 (5 bases each). Sequences were obtained from peripheral blood. CDR3 region: CASSLVGDGELFF. The DNA for the CDR3 is TGTGCCAGCAGCTTAGTGGGGGACGGGGAGCTGTTTTTT.